This T cell receptor beta chain was documented in a study of Graves' ophthalmopathy and Graves' hyperthyroidism. Study-wide findings and caveats: Using 13 signatures, a model distinguished ophthalmopathy from stable hyperthyroidism, reaching roughly 90% sensitivity and about 81% specificity.

This clonotype was observed many times. What it recognizes is unknown. Ophthalmopathy was moderately-to-severely active, CAS at least 3, NOSPECS at least 4, lasting under 3 months. Other autoimmune disease, uncontrolled infection, pregnancy and lactation led to exclusion. Sampling around 9.8 ml of fresh peripheral blood provided the PBMCs. The sequenced template was RNA, covering the TCR beta CDR3 region. After a first-round RT-PCR with HTBI primers, a second-round multiplex PCR was run. A single record per CDR3 protein comes from TCRdb applying MiXCR to the multiplex PCR reads. The data contain about 340,000 distinct CDR3 sequences, roughly 15% of them singletons. This CDR3 comprises 15 residues. Trimming took off 9 bases at V and 0 bases at J, with 17 bases between the two ends.

This chain uses TRBV12-3 or TRBV12-4 with TRBJ2-5; a possible D gene is TRBD1 (7 bases). Sample: peripheral blood. The clonotype comes from an adult man with Graves' ophthalmopathy. DNA for the CDR3: TGTGCCAGTCGACGGGGGACAGAGTACCAAGAGACCCAGTACTTC. This codes for CASRRGTEYQETQYF.